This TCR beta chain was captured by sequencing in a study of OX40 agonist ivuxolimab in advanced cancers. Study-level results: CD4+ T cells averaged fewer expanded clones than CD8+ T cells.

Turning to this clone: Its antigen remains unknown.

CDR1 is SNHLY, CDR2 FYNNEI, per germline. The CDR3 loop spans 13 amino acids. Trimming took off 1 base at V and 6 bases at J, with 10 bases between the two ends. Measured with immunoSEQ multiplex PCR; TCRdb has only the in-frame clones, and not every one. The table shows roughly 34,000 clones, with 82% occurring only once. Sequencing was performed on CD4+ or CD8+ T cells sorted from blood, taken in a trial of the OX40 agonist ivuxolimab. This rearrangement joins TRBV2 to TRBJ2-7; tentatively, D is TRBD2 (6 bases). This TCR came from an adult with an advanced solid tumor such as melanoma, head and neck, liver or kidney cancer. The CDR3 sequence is CASSEVGGSEQYF. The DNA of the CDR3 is TGTGCCAGCAGTGAAGTTGGAGGGTCCGAGCAGTACTTC.